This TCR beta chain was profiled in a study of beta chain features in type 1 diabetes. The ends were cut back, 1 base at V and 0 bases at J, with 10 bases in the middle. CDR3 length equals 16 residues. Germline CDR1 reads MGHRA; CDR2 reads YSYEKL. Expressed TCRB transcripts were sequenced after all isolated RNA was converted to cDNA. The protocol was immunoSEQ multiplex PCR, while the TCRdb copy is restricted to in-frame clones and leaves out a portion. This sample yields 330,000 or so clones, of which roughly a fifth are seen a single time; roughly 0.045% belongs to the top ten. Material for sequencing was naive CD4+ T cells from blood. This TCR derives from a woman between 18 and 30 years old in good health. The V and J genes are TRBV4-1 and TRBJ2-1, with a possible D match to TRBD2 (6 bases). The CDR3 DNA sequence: TGCGCCAGCAGCCAAGTACGGGGGAGCTCCTACAATGAGCAGTTCTTC. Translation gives CASSQVRGSSYNEQFF.